Listed below are T cell receptor beta chains from one sample, sequenced in a study of blood T cell repertoires in COVID-19. The data were produced by immunoSEQ multiplex PCR, yet TCRdb's version contains in-frame clones alone and is incomplete. This table has 200,000 to 300,000 clones, approximately 89% appearing once. The specimen sequenced was PBMCs or T cells enriched from blood (not recorded which). The receptor source for this set is a woman aged 40 to 50 with acute COVID-19. CDR3s include the opening cysteine and the closing phenylalanine or tryptophan. D genes are given only for firm matches. Clone size, where shown, is once, few, many, or a class for clones that have expanded.

J gene: TRBJ2-5
D gene: TRBD2
V gene: TRBV7-2
clone size: .
CDR3 protein: CASSLSGDFQETQYF
CDR3 DNA: TGTGCCAGCAGCTTAAGCGGGGACTTCCAAGAGACCCAGTACTTC

J gene: TRBJ1-2
D gene: .
V gene: TRBV15
clone size: .
CDR3 protein: CATSTDTAPGYTF
CDR3 DNA: TGTGCCACCAGCACAGACACAGCTCCCGGCTACACCTTC

J gene: TRBJ1-6
D gene: .
V gene: TRBV10-3
clone size: .
CDR3 protein: CAISEGAARNSPLHF
CDR3 DNA: TGTGCCATCAGTGAAGGGGCTGCCAGGAATTCACCCCTCCACTTT

J gene: TRBJ2-3
D gene: TRBD1
V gene: TRBV5-1
clone size: .
CDR3 protein: CASSLGQGARDTQYF
CDR3 DNA: TGCGCCAGCAGCTTGGGACAGGGTGCGAGAGATACGCAGTATTTT

J gene: TRBJ1-1
D gene: .
V gene: TRBV25-1
clone size: .
CDR3 protein: CASRHPGHNTEAFF
CDR3 DNA: TGTGCCAGCAGGCATCCGGGACACAACACTGAAGCTTTCTTT

J gene: TRBJ1-6
D gene: .
V gene: TRBV14
clone size: .
CDR3 protein: CASSPPPGARNSPLHF
CDR3 DNA: TGTGCCAGCAGCCCGCCTCCAGGGGCCAGAAATTCACCCCTCCACTTT

J gene: TRBJ1-4
D gene: .
V gene: TRBV18
clone size: few
CDR3 protein: CASSSSGVQEKLFF
CDR3 DNA: TGTGCCAGCTCAAGTTCCGGGGTACAGGAAAAACTGTTTTTT

J gene: TRBJ2-1
D gene: .
V gene: TRBV19
clone size: .
CDR3 protein: CASSRRGVMDNEQFF
CDR3 DNA: TGTGCCAGTAGTAGGAGGGGCGTGATGGACAATGAGCAGTTCTTC

J gene: TRBJ2-3
D gene: TRBD2
V gene: TRBV18
clone size: .
CDR3 protein: CASSPRTSGGSSTDTQYF
CDR3 DNA: TGTGCCAGCTCACCGCGTACTAGCGGGGGGTCTAGCACAGATACGCAGTATTTT

J gene: TRBJ1-1
D gene: .
V gene: TRBV9
clone size: .
CDR3 protein: CASSVGPPTGSLSNTEAFF
CDR3 DNA: TGTGCCAGCAGCGTAGGCCCACCTACAGGGTCTCTCTCGAACACTGAAGCTTTCTTT

J gene: TRBJ1-3
D gene: .
V gene: TRBV19
clone size: .
CDR3 protein: CASKMEGTSYGNTIYF
CDR3 DNA: TGTGCCAGTAAAATGGAGGGGACCTCTTACGGAAACACCATATATTTT

J gene: TRBJ2-6
D gene: .
V gene: TRBV2
clone size: .
CDR3 protein: CASSEVGGEVVFANVLTF
CDR3 DNA: TGTGCCAGCAGTGAAGTGGGGGGAGAGGTTGTGTTTGCCAACGTCCTGACTTTC

J gene: TRBJ2-2
D gene: .
V gene: TRBV6-2/TRBV6-3
clone size: few
CDR3 protein: CASSQRGYTGELFF
CDR3 DNA: TGTGCCAGCAGCCAGAGGGGGTACACCGGGGAGCTGTTTTTT

J gene: TRBJ2-2
D gene: .
V gene: TRBV5-1
clone size: .
CDR3 protein: CASSRLSGVNTGELFF
CDR3 DNA: TGCGCCAGCAGCCGATTGAGCGGAGTTAACACCGGGGAGCTGTTTTTT

J gene: TRBJ1-3
D gene: .
V gene: TRBV30
clone size: .
CDR3 protein: CAWVTGNSGNTIYF
CDR3 DNA: TGTGCCTGGGTCACAGGGAACTCTGGAAACACCATATATTTT

J gene: TRBJ1-2
D gene: .
V gene: TRBV27
clone size: .
CDR3 protein: CASSLYWGANYGYTF
CDR3 DNA: TGTGCCAGCAGTTTATACTGGGGAGCCAACTATGGCTACACCTTC

J gene: TRBJ2-7
D gene: TRBD1
V gene: TRBV3-1/TRBV3-2
clone size: .
CDR3 protein: CASSQTGAYEQYF
CDR3 DNA: TGTGCCAGCAGCCAAACAGGGGCCTACGAGCAGTACTTC

J gene: TRBJ1-4
D gene: .
V gene: TRBV5-1
clone size: .
CDR3 protein: CASSLAPGGEKLFF
CDR3 DNA: TGCGCCAGCAGCTTGGCCCCGGGGGGGGAAAAACTGTTTTTT

J gene: TRBJ1-1
D gene: .
V gene: TRBV29-1
clone size: .
CDR3 protein: CSGLEVNTEAFF
CDR3 DNA: TGCAGCGGGTTGGAGGTGAACACTGAAGCTTTCTTT

J gene: TRBJ1-5
D gene: .
V gene: TRBV27
clone size: .
CDR3 protein: CASSLADRLNQPQHF
CDR3 DNA: TGTGCCAGCAGTTTAGCAGACAGGCTGAATCAGCCCCAGCATTTT

J gene: TRBJ2-6
D gene: .
V gene: TRBV5-1
clone size: once
CDR3 protein: CASSLSTGGLGAGANVLTF
CDR3 DNA: TGCGCCAGCAGCTTGTCCACGGGGGGCCTAGGCGCTGGGGCCAACGTCCTGACTTTC

J gene: TRBJ2-2
D gene: .
V gene: TRBV19
clone size: .
CDR3 protein: CASSRGVGAGTGELFF
CDR3 DNA: TGTGCCAGTAGTAGGGGGGTAGGGGCTGGCACCGGGGAGCTGTTTTTT

J gene: TRBJ1-2
D gene: .
V gene: TRBV4-3
clone size: .
CDR3 protein: CASSPQGSANYGYTF
CDR3 DNA: TGCGCCAGCAGCCCTCAGGGGTCCGCTAACTATGGCTACACCTTC

J gene: TRBJ2-1
D gene: .
V gene: TRBV5-1
clone size: .
CDR3 protein: CASSSSGTSYNEQFF
CDR3 DNA: TGCGCCAGCAGCTCCTCCGGGACTTCCTACAATGAGCAGTTCTTC

J gene: TRBJ1-4
D gene: .
V gene: TRBV10-2
clone size: .
CDR3 protein: CASSEWTDSNEKLFF
CDR3 DNA: TGCGCCAGCAGTGAGTGGACGGACTCTAATGAAAAACTGTTTTTT

J gene: TRBJ1-2
D gene: .
V gene: TRBV18
clone size: .
CDR3 protein: CASSPQTSPVGYTF
CDR3 DNA: TGTGCCAGCTCACCACAGACATCTCCGGTCGGCTACACCTTC

J gene: TRBJ1-2
D gene: .
V gene: TRBV2
clone size: .
CDR3 protein: CASSGTWNYGYTF
CDR3 DNA: TGTGCCAGCAGTGGGACTTGGAACTATGGCTACACCTTC

J gene: TRBJ1-3
D gene: TRBD1
V gene: TRBV4-2
clone size: .
CDR3 protein: CASSRNRGPPNTIYF
CDR3 DNA: TGTGCCAGCAGCCGCAACAGGGGCCCCCCAAACACCATATATTTT

J gene: TRBJ1-2
D gene: .
V gene: TRBV5-5
clone size: .
CDR3 protein: CASSRSGGYGYTF
CDR3 DNA: TGTGCCAGCAGCCGTTCGGGGGGCTATGGCTACACCTTC

J gene: TRBJ2-1
D gene: .
V gene: TRBV7-2
clone size: .
CDR3 protein: CASSPGGSRAHEQFF
CDR3 DNA: TGTGCCAGCAGCCCCGGCGGCTCCCGAGCGCATGAGCAGTTCTTC

J gene: TRBJ1-2
D gene: TRBD1
V gene: TRBV6-2/TRBV6-3
clone size: .
CDR3 protein: CASIPSGGGYGYTF
CDR3 DNA: TGTGCCAGCATCCCATCAGGGGGCGGCTATGGCTACACCTTC

J gene: TRBJ1-2
D gene: .
V gene: TRBV3-1/TRBV3-2
clone size: .
CDR3 protein: CASSQVTGSGGYTF
CDR3 DNA: TGTGCCAGCAGCCAAGTAACAGGGTCCGGGGGCTACACCTTC

J gene: TRBJ2-7
D gene: TRBD2
V gene: TRBV5-6
clone size: .
CDR3 protein: CASSFPPTSGIYEQYF
CDR3 DNA: TGTGCCAGCAGCTTTCCCCCGACTAGCGGAATATACGAGCAGTACTTC

J gene: TRBJ2-6
D gene: .
V gene: TRBV15
clone size: .
CDR3 protein: CATSRDLGAGANVLTF
CDR3 DNA: TGTGCCACCAGCAGAGATCTAGGCGCTGGGGCCAACGTCCTGACTTTC

J gene: TRBJ2-2
D gene: .
V gene: TRBV29-1
clone size: once
CDR3 protein: CSVGINNKGTGELFF
CDR3 DNA: TGCAGCGTTGGGATAAATAACAAGGGGACCGGGGAGCTGTTTTTT

J gene: TRBJ1-3
D gene: TRBD1
V gene: TRBV6-6
clone size: .
CDR3 protein: CASSQQGGSGNTIYF
CDR3 DNA: TGTGCCAGCAGCCAACAGGGGGGATCTGGAAACACCATATATTTT

J gene: TRBJ2-1
D gene: .
V gene: TRBV3-1/TRBV3-2
clone size: .
CDR3 protein: CASSQTQRGSSYNEQFF
CDR3 DNA: TGTGCCAGCAGCCAAACTCAACGGGGGAGCTCCTACAATGAGCAGTTCTTC

J gene: TRBJ1-1
D gene: .
V gene: TRBV18
clone size: .
CDR3 protein: CASSPSTGNTEAFF
CDR3 DNA: TGTGCCAGCTCACCCTCGACAGGGAACACTGAAGCTTTCTTT

J gene: TRBJ2-2
D gene: TRBD2
V gene: TRBV5-1
clone size: .
CDR3 protein: CASSLVRLARSVAGELFF
CDR3 DNA: TGCGCCAGCAGCTTGGTTCGACTAGCAAGGTCCGTCGCCGGGGAGCTGTTTTTT

J gene: TRBJ1-1
D gene: .
V gene: TRBV6-2/TRBV6-3
clone size: .
CDR3 protein: CASSFARDLSANTEAFF
CDR3 DNA: TGTGCCAGCAGTTTCGCCAGGGATTTGTCGGCGAACACTGAAGCTTTCTTT

J gene: TRBJ1-4
D gene: TRBD1
V gene: TRBV19
clone size: .
CDR3 protein: CASRLGNRGRGEKLFF
CDR3 DNA: TGTGCCAGTAGATTAGGCAACAGGGGGCGGGGTGAAAAACTGTTTTTT

J gene: TRBJ2-1
D gene: .
V gene: TRBV6-6
clone size: .
CDR3 protein: CASSYSRLDNEQFF
CDR3 DNA: TGTGCCAGCAGTTACTCGAGGCTGGACAATGAGCAGTTCTTC